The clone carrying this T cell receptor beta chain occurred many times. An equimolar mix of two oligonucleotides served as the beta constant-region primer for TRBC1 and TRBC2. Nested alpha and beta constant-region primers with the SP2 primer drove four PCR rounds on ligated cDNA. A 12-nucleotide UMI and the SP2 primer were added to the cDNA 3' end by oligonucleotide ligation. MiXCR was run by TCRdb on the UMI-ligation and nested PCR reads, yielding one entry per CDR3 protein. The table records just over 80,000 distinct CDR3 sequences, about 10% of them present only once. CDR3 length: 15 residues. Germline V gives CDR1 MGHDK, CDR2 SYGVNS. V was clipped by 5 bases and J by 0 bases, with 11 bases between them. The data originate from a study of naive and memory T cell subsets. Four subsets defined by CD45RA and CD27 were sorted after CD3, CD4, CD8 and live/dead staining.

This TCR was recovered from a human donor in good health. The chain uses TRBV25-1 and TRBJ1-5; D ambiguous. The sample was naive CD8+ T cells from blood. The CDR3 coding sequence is TGTGCCAGCAGTATTGGGCCAGATAGCAATCAGCCCCAGCATTTT. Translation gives CASSIGPDSNQPQHF. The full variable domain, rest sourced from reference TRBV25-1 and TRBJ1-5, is EADIYQTPRYLVIGTGKKITLECSQTMGHDKMYWYQQDPGMELHLIHYSYGVNSTEKGDLSSESTVSRIRTEHFPLTLESARPSHTSQYLCASSIGPDSNQPQHFGDGTRLSIL.